This T cell receptor (beta chain) was documented in a study of blood T cell repertoires in COVID-19. At the level of the study: The analysed material was cDNA or gDNA that came from T cells, B-cell-depleted T cells, or PBMCs.

The protocol was immunoSEQ multiplex PCR, while the TCRdb copy is restricted to in-frame clones and leaves out a portion. The sample shows under 300,000 clones, around 87% of them seen only once. The CDR3 has 14 residues. Trimming took 5 bases from V and 0 from J, leaving 5 bases between them. Germline V gene data show CDR1 as MNHEY and CDR2 as SVGAGI. V usage is TRBV6-5 and J usage is TRBJ1-6; no firm D call. The sequenced sample consisted of peripheral blood. This TCR was sampled from a man aged 55 to 70 who had recovered from COVID-19. CDR3 coding DNA: TGTGCCAGCAGTCCCAGCTCCTATAATTCACCCCTCCACTTT. Translated, it gives CASSPSSYNSPLHF.